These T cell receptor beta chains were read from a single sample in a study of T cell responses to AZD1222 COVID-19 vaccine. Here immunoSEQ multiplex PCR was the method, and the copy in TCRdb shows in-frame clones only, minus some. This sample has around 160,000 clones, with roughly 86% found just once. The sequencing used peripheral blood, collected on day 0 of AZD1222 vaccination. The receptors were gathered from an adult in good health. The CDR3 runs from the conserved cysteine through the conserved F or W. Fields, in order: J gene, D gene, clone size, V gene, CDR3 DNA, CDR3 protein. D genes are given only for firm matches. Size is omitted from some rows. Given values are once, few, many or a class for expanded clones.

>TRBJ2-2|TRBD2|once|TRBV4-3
TGCGCCAGCAGCCAAGAGGCGGGGGGCCGGGGCGGGGAGCTGTTTTTT
CASSQEAGGRGGELFF
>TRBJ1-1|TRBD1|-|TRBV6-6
TGTGCCAGCAACGACAGGGGGTACGACACTGAAGCTTTCTTT
CASNDRGYDTEAFF
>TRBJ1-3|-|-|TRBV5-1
TGCGCCAGCAGCTTGGTGGCCGCCTCTGGAAACACCATATATTTT
CASSLVAASGNTIYF
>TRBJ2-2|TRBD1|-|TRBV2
TGTGCCAGCGCTGAACAGGGGGTCACCGGGGAGCTGTTTTTT
CASAEQGVTGELFF
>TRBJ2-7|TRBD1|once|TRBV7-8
TGTGCCAGCAGTCCCGGGACAGGGGTCTACGAGCAGTACTTC
CASSPGTGVYEQYF
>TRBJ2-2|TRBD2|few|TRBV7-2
TGTGCCAGCAGCAGACTAGCGGGAGGCCCGAACGTGTTTTTT
CASSRLAGGPNVFF
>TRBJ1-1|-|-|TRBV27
TGTGCCAGCAGCCCCGCCGGGATATTGGGCACTGAAGCTTTCTTT
CASSPAGILGTEAFF
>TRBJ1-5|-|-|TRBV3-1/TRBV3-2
TGTGCCAGCAGCCCAGGGAAAGGTCAGCCCCAGCATTTT
CASSPGKGQPQHF
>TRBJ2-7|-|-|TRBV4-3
TGCGCCAGCAGCCAAGATCGCCTCTACGAGCAGTACTTC
CASSQDRLYEQYF
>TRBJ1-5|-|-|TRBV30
TGTGCCTGGGGGGAAGGCCCCCGGGGACCCCAGCATTTT
CAWGEGPRGPQHF
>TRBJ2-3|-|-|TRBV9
TGTGCCAGCAGCGTAGCGGGAACTTACACAGATACGCAGTATTTT
CASSVAGTYTDTQYF
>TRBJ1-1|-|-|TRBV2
TGTGCCAGCAGTGGCAGGGTGGGCACTGAAGCTTTCTTT
CASSGRVGTEAFF